Given below is one TCR beta chain in context. Its specificity is unknown. PCR employed 60 Vbeta and 13 Jbeta primers. TCRdb's copy holds only in-frame clones and misses some; the assay was immunoSEQ multiplex PCR. The sample records around 90,000 clones, approximately 80% being singletons. These data belong to a study of cytomegalovirus exposure and HLA in healthy donors. The study's findings and limits: The study labeled more than 150 TCR beta chains cytomegalovirus-associated. Sequences of the TCR beta chain were said to predict the HLA-A and HLA-B alleles of most subjects accurately.

Germline V gene sequence: CDR1 GTSNPN, CDR2 SVGIG (reference sequence). This CDR3 comprises 15 residues. Trimming shortened V by 0 bases and J by 4 bases, and 16 bases separated the two germline ends. The chain has TRBV30 and TRBJ2-7; tentatively, D is TRBD1 (5 bases). Sample: PBMCs. The clonotype was recovered from a man aged 30 to 45 in good health and CMV-seronegative. The CDR3 is CAWSVGAGNAYEQYF. The CDR3, as DNA: TGTGCCTGGAGTGTAGGGGCAGGGAATGCGTACGAGCAGTACTTC.